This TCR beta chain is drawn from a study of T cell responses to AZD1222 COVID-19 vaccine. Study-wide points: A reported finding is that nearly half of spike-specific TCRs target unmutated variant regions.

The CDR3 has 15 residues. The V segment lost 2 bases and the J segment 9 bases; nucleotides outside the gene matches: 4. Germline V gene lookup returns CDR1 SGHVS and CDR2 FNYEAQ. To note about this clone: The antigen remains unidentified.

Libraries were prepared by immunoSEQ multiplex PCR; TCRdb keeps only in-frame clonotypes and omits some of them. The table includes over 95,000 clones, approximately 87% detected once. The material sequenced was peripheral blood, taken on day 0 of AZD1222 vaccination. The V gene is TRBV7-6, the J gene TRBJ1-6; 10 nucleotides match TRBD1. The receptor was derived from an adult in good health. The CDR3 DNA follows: TGTGCCAGCAGCTTAATCCGGGACAGGGGTTCACCCCTCCACTTT. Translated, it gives CASSLIRDRGSPLHF.